This entry features one T cell receptor (beta chain) sequence. Antigen: not known. Relative to the germline gene, one junction end is altered; a read error may explain this. These data come from a study of cytomegalovirus exposure and HLA in healthy donors. Study-wide points: Previously analyzed data showed that most TCR beta V segments were productive at a frequency of about 87% or about 30%.

PCR amplification relied on 60 Vbeta primers (plus 13 Jbeta primers). Profiling relied on immunoSEQ multiplex PCR, and the TCRdb table lists in-frame clones only, not all of them. Of under 200,000 clones detected, approximately 84% appear once; the ten largest clones hold 1%. The CDR3 contains 12 residues. Germline V lookup: CDR1 SEHNR, CDR2 FQNEAQ (reference sequence). Sequencing was done on a sample of PBMCs. The chain couples TRBV7-9 to TRBJ2-3, with D maybe TRBD1 (6 bases). The sequence was collected from a man in his thirties or forties in good health and CMV-seronegative. The CDR3 spells CSSSLGQPTQYF. In nucleotides, the CDR3 is TGTTCCAGCAGCTTAGGACAGCCTACGCAGTATTTT.